This TCR beta chain was recovered during a study of identical twins. There were only healthy Caucasians among the donors. Germline-derived CDR1 and CDR2 are DFQATT and SNEGSKA (reference sequence). The CDR3 consists of 16 residues. J lost 1 base, V lost 6 bases, and 8 bases had no gene match. Overall study results and limits: One should note that invariant MAIT and iNKT cells could partly confound zero-insertion analyses. The conclusions drew on cross-sectional statistical analysis instead of tracking the same donors.

Template switching added a universal primer binding site, and final cDNA carried unique molecular identifiers. TCRdb used MiXCR to reprocess the 5' RACE reads, holding one entry per CDR3 protein. The sample includes about 450,000 distinct CDR3 sequences, less than 20% seen only once; the top ten take more than 10%. With regard to this clonotype: The antigen remains undetermined.

The gene calls are TRBV20-1 and TRBJ2-5; TRBD2 matches at 13 bases. Sequencing was performed on naive T cells sorted from blood. This TCR was sampled from a man aged 50 or older in good health. In DNA, the CDR3 is TGCAGTGCCGCCGGGACTAGCGGGGTGGGCCAAGAGACCCAGTACTTC. It translates to CSAAGTSGVGQETQYF.